Given below is one T cell receptor beta chain in context. This table comes from immunoSEQ multiplex PCR, and its TCRdb copy is limited to in-frame clones, with some not included. The table records 200,000 to 250,000 clones, more than 75% of them present only once. The data belong to a study of blood T cell repertoires in COVID-19. The trim removed 0 bases at V and 5 bases at J, leaving 13 bases unmatched. This CDR3 is built from 18 residues. Per the germline V gene, CDR1 is MNHNS and CDR2 is SASEGT. The sequence derives from a man in his forties or fifties who had recovered from COVID-19. This chain connects TRBV6-1 to TRBJ2-1, with 7 nucleotides matching TRBD2. The sample taken for sequencing was peripheral blood. The DNA of the CDR3 is TGTGCCAGCAGTGAAGCGCTCTTTAGGGCTAGCGGAAACAATGAGCAGTTCTTC. Residues: CASSEALFRASGNNEQFF.